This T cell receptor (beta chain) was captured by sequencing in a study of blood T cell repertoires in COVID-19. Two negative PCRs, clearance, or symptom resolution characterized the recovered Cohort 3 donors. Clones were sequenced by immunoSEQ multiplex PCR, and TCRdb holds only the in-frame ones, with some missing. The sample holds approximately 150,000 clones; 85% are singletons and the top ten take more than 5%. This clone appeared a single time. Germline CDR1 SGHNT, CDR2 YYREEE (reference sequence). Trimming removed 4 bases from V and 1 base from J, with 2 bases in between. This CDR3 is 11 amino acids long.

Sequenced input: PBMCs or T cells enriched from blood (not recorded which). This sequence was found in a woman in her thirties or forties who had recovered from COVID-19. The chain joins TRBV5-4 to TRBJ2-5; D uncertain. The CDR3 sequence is CASSLQETQYF. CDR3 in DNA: TGTGCCAGCAGCCTCCAAGAGACCCAGTACTTC.